This TCR beta chain was recorded in a study of cytomegalovirus exposure and HLA in healthy donors. Points from the study as a whole: The number of N-insertions in an Asian-associated ancestry cluster was reportedly below the roughly 670-donor mean in a later analysis. Evidence from a later analysis indicated that most CMV-associated TCR beta chains looked HLA-restricted.

The donors were healthy bone marrow donors. PCR used 60 Vbeta primers and 13 Jbeta primers. TCRdb keeps only in-frame clones here, not all; method: immunoSEQ multiplex PCR. The sample lists about 120,000 clones; under 90% were seen once. V shed 2 bases and J shed 6 bases, with 7 bases lying between them. CDR3 size: 12 residues. Germline V gene lookup returns CDR1 PRHDT and CDR2 FYEKMQ (reference sequence). In regard to this clone: As yet, its antigen is unknown.

Sample: PBMCs. V gene TRBV13 combines with J gene TRBJ1-1, with D unresolved. This sequence originates from a female donor in good health and CMV-seropositive. CDR3 in DNA: TGTGCCAGCAGCTTACCCCCCGCTGAAGCTTTCTTT. This codes for CASSLPPAEAFF.